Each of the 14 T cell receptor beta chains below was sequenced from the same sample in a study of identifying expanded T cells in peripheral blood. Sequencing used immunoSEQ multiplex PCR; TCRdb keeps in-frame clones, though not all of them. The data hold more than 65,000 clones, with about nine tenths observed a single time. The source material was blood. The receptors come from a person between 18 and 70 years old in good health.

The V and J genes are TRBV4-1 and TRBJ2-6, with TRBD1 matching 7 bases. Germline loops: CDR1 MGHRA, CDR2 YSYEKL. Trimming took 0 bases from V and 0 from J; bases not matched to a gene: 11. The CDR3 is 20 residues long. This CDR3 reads CASSQDTVRTGSSGANVLTF. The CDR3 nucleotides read TGCGCCAGCAGCCAAGATACTGTAAGGACAGGAAGCTCTGGGGCCAACGTCCTGACTTTC.

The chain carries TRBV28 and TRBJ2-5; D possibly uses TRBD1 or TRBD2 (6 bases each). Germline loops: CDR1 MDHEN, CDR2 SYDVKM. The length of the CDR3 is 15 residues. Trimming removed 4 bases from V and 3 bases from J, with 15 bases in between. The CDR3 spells CASSWAQRGEETQYF. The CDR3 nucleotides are TGTGCCAGCAGTTGGGCCCAAAGGGGGGAAGAGACCCAGTACTTC.

The CDR3 loop is CATKTGRDTGELFF. The CDR3 DNA reads as TGCGCCACCAAGACAGGGCGTGACACCGGGGAGCTGTTTTTT. J is TRBJ2-2 and V is TRBV5-1; 7 positions match TRBD1. The CDR3 totals 14 residues. The germline V gene encodes CDR1 SGHRS and CDR2 YFSETQ. Unmatched junction bases numbered 8, after V lost 9 bases and J lost 3 bases.

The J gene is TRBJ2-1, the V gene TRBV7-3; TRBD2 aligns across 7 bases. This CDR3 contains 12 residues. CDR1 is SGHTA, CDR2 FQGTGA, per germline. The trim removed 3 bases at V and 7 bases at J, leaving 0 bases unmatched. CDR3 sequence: CASSFSGNEQFF. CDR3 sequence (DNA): TGTGCCAGCAGCTTTAGCGGGAATGAGCAGTTCTTC. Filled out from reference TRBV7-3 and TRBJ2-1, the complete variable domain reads GAGVSQTPSNKVTEKGKYVELRCDPISGHTALYWYRQSLGQGPEFLIYFQGTGAADDSGLPNDRFFAVRPEGSVSTLKIQRTERGDSAVYLCASSFSGNEQFFGPGTRLTVL.

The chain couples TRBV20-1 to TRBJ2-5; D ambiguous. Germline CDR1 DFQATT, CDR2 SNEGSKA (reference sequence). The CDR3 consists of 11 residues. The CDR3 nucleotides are TGCAGCGTTTTAGAGAAAGAGACCCAGTACTTC. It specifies CSVLEKETQYF.

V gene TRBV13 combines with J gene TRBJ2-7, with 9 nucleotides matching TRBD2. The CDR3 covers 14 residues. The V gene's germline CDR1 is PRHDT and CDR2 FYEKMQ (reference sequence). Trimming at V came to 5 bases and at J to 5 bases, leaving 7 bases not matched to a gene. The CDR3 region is CASSDSGRPHEQYF. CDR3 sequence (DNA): TGTGCCAGCAGCGATAGCGGGAGACCCCACGAGCAGTACTTC. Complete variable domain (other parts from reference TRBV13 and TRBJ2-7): AAGVIQSPRHLIKEKRETATLKCYPIPRHDTVYWYQQGPGQDPQFLISFYEKMQSDKGSIPDRFSAQQFSDYHSELNMSSLELGDSALYFCASSDSGRPHEQYFGPGTRLTVT.

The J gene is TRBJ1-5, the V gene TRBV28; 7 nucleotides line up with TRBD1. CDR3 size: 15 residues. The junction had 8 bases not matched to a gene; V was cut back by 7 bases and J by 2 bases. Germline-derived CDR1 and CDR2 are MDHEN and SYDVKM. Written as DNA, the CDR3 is TGTGCCAGCACCGAACAGGGGAGGGGCAATCAGCCCCAGCATTTT. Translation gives CASTEQGRGNQPQHF.

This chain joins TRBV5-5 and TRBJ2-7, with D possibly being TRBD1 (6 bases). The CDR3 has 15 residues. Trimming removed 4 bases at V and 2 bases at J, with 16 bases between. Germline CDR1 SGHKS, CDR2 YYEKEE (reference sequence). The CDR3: CASSPGPRGAYEQYF. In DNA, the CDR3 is TGTGCCAGCAGCCCGGGACCCAGGGGAGCCTACGAGCAGTACTTC.

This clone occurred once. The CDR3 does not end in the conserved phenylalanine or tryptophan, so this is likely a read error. CDR3 protein: CASSIKGQGLMSGELFL. The CDR3 DNA reads TGTGCCAGTAGTATCAAGGGACAGGGGTTAATGTCCGGGGAGCTGTTTCTT. The rearrangement uses TRBV19 and TRBJ2-2, with TRBD1 matching 10 bases. The CDR3 covers 17 residues. The germline V gene has CDR1 LNHDA and CDR2 SQIVND (reference sequence). V lost 3 bases, J lost 6 bases, and 10 bases stayed unmatched.

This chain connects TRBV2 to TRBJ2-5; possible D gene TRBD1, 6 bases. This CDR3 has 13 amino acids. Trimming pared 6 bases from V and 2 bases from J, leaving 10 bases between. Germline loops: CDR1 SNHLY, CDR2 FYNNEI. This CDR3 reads CASSRGSQETQYF. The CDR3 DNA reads TGTGCCAGCAGCAGGGGATCTCAAGAGACCCAGTACTTC.

This CDR3 is CAISGTGDYEQYF. CDR3 in DNA: TGTGCCATCAGCGGGACAGGGGACTACGAGCAGTACTTC. J is TRBJ2-7 and V is TRBV10-3; 10 positions agree with TRBD1. V trimming: 6 bases; J trimming: 3 bases; junction bases outside the gene matches: 2. CDR3 size: 13 residues. Germline V lookup: CDR1 ENHRY, CDR2 SYGVKD.

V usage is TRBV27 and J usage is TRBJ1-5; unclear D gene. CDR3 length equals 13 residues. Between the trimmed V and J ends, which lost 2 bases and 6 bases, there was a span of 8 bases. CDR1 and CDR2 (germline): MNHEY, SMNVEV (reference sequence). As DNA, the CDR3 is TGTGCCAGCAGTTTAAAGGCGGGTCAGCCCCAGCATTTT. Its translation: CASSLKAGQPQHF.

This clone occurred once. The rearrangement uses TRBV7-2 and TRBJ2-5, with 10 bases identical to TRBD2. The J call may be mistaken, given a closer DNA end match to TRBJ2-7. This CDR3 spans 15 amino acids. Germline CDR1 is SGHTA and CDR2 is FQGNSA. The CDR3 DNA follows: TGTGCCAGCAGCCCCCAGCGGGGGGGCCCCTACGAGCAGTACTTC. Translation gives CASSPQRGGPYEQYF.

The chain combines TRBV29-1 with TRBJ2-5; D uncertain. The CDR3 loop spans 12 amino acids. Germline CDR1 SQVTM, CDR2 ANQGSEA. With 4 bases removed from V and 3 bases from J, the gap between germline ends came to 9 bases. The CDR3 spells CSVGSSEETQYF. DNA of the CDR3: TGCAGCGTTGGTTCAAGTGAAGAGACCCAGTACTTC.